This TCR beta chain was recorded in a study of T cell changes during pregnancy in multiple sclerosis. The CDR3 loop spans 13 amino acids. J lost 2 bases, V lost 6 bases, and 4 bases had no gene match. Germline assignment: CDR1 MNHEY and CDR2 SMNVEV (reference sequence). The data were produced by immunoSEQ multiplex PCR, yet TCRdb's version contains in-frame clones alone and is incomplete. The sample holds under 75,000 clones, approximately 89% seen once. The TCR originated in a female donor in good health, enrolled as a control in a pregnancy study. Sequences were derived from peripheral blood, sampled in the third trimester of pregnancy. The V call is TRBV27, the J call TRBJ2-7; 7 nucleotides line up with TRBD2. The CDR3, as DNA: TGTGCCAGCAGGCCTAGCGGTCCCTACGAGCAGTACTTC. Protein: CASRPSGPYEQYF.